Sequencing of this T cell receptor (beta chain) was carried out in a study of blood T cell repertoires in COVID-19. Study background: The United States, Italy and Spain provided the acute and convalescent COVID-19 samples.

The method was immunoSEQ multiplex PCR; TCRdb's version includes in-frame clones alone and lacks a portion of them. The table has approximately 290,000 clones, 85% to 90% seen once. The germline CDR1 and CDR2 sequences are SGHDT and YYEEEE. V was trimmed by 7 bases and J by 7 bases, leaving 17 bases between them. The CDR3 is made up of 14 amino acids. Sequencing used peripheral blood. The chain links TRBV5-6 to TRBJ1-4; D unclear. The clonotype originates from a man aged 30 to 39 with acute or convalescent COVID-19. The CDR3 reads CASQERVLFEKLFF. In DNA form, the CDR3 reads TGTGCCAGCCAAGAGAGGGTCCTCTTTGAAAAACTGTTTTTT.